This entry lists 30 T cell receptor beta chains sequenced from one sample in a study of response to subunit inactivated influenza vaccine. MiXCR, run by TCRdb on the RT-PCR reads, gives a single entry per CDR3 protein. Here the sample spans 500,000 to 550,000 distinct CDR3 sequences, under 30% being singletons. The sample was also reused in another study, on T cells expressing NK-cell markers. That paper adds: cDNA encoding TCR beta was synthesized via 5'RACE template switching incorporating UMIs.

The sample in question was CD4+ T cells sorted from PBMCs, obtained 12 days after vaccination. Receptors originate from a man aged 45-60 years who received an inactivated influenza vaccine.

The V and J genes are TRBV18 and TRBJ2-7, with D perhaps given as TRBD1 or TRBD2 (5 bases each). The ends were cut back, 3 bases at V and 7 bases at J, with 16 bases in the middle. The CDR3 totals 14 residues. The germline gives CDR1 KGHSH, CDR2 LQKENI. CDR3 region: CASSPSGTPGEQYF. The CDR3, as DNA: TGTGCCAGCTCACCGTCCGGGACCCCGGGGGAGCAGTACTTC.

This clonotype was counted a few times. The rearrangement joins TRBV14 to TRBJ2-7; weak D call: TRBD2 (6 bases). CDR3 length: 14 residues. Between the trimmed V and J ends, which lost 3 bases and 1 base, there was a span of 10 bases. Germline V gene lookup returns CDR1 SGHDN and CDR2 FVKESK. The CDR3 DNA is TGTGCCAGCAGCCAGCGGGATGGGTCCTACGAGCAGTACTTC. This encodes CASSQRDGSYEQYF.

The chain recombines TRBV7-3 with TRBJ2-3; 12 bases line up with TRBD2. The CDR3 covers 17 residues. The germline gives CDR1 SGHTA, CDR2 FQGTGA. Germline trimming cut 5 bases from V and 2 bases from J; bases unmatched to any gene: 8. CDR3 sequence: CASSRRLAGDLTDTQYF. CDR3 coding DNA: TGTGCCAGCAGCCGGAGACTAGCGGGAGACCTCACAGATACGCAGTATTTT. The full variable domain, its missing parts supplied by reference TRBV7-3 and TRBJ2-3, is GAGVSQTPSNKVTEKGKYVELRCDPISGHTALYWYRQSLGQGPEFLIYFQGTGAADDSGLPNDRFFAVRPEGSVSTLKIQRTERGDSAVYLCASSRRLAGDLTDTQYFGPGTRLTVL.

The gene calls are TRBV12-3 or TRBV12-4 and TRBJ2-5; D is uncertain. V was clipped by 8 bases and J by 6 bases, with 13 bases between them. The CDR3 extends over 12 amino acids. CDR3 sequence reads: CASSRVTKTQYF. In nucleotides, the CDR3 is TGTGCCAGCTCTAGGGTCACGAAGACCCAGTACTTC.

This clonotype occurred a few times. V usage is TRBV6-1 and J usage is TRBJ2-5; 8 bases line up with TRBD2. Trimming removed 6 bases from V and 5 bases from J; junction bases left unmatched: 20. The CDR3 is 18 amino acids. Germline V CDR1 and CDR2: MNHNS, SASEGT. CDR3 residues: CASSSGTSGSRGIETQYF. The CDR3 DNA reads as TGTGCCAGCAGCTCCGGGACTAGTGGCAGCCGGGGTATCGAGACCCAGTACTTC.

At least ten counts were recorded for this clonotype. V gene TRBV20-1 combines with J gene TRBJ2-3, with TRBD2 matching over 8 bases. The V segment lost 5 bases and the J segment 0 bases; nucleotides outside the gene matches: 7. The CDR3 totals 15 residues. Germline assignment: CDR1 DFQATT and CDR2 SNEGSKA (reference sequence). CDR3 bases: TGCAGTGCTGAGCGGGAGAGGGGTAGCACAGATACGCAGTATTTT. Amino acids: CSAERERGSTDTQYF.

This clonotype has just a few counts. In DNA form, the CDR3 reads TGTGCCAGCAGCCCCCGCAGGGGGCTTCGTGGCTACACCTTC. Amino acid sequence: CASSPRRGLRGYTF. This rearrangement joins TRBV6-1 to TRBJ1-2; 8 nucleotides match TRBD1. The ends lost 6 bases at V and 7 bases at J; junction bases unmatched: 10. Germline CDR1 reads MNHNS; CDR2 reads SASEGT. The CDR3 extends over 14 amino acids.

The J gene is TRBJ2-7, the V gene TRBV6-5; 7 bases are a match to TRBD1. Germline-derived CDR1 and CDR2 are MNHEY and SVGAGI. With V trimmed by 5 bases and J by 3 bases, 4 bases remained unmatched. The CDR3 has 13 amino acids. CDR3 protein: CASSTDRDYEQYF. The CDR3 nucleotides read TGTGCCAGCAGTACCGACAGGGACTACGAGCAGTACTTC.

This clonotype has just a few counts. This sequence joins TRBV20-1 and TRBJ2-2; TRBD1 might be the D (5 bases). V lost 4 bases to trimming and J lost 3 bases, with 9 bases between them. The CDR3 runs to 13 residues. Germline V gene data show CDR1 as DFQATT and CDR2 as SNEGSKA (reference sequence). CDR3 nucleotides: TGCAGTGCTAAAGGGGTTGACACCGGGGAGCTGTTTTTT. Residues: CSAKGVDTGELFF.

This clonotype was found a few times. CDR3 in amino acids: CASRVGETYNEQFF. The CDR3, as DNA: TGCGCCAGCAGGGTAGGAGAGACCTACAATGAGCAGTTCTTC. V is TRBV10-2 and J is TRBJ2-1; D ambiguous. The CDR3 has 14 amino acids. Trimming cost V 6 bases and J 2 bases, with 11 bases left between them. Germline CDR1 is WSHSY and CDR2 is SAAADI.

This chain joins TRBV6-5 and TRBJ2-2; D might be TRBD2 (7 bases). Trimming took 1 base from V and 0 from J, leaving 18 bases between them. CDR3 length: 19 residues. Germline V gives CDR1 MNHEY, CDR2 SVGAGI. The CDR3, as DNA: TGTGCCAGCAGTTACTTCCCTTTCGGGGGGCAAGCGAACACCGGGGAGCTGTTTTTT. It encodes CASSYFPFGGQANTGELFF.

This clonotype was seen at least ten times. V and J are TRBV7-3 and TRBJ2-1, with D possibly TRBD1 on 6 matching bases. Germline V gene lookup returns CDR1 SGHTA and CDR2 FQGTGA. The CDR3 has 13 residues. V was cut by 6 bases and J by 7 bases, with 13 bases left in between. The DNA for the CDR3 is TGTGCCAGCAGTTTGACAGGTGGTAATGAGCAGTTCTTC. It yields the protein CASSLTGGNEQFF.

This clonotype was recorded a few times. The chain joins TRBV6-1 to TRBJ1-2; a possible D gene is TRBD1 (6 bases). CDR1 and CDR2 (germline): MNHNS, SASEGT. Trimming cost V 8 bases and J 8 bases, with 18 bases left between them. There are 13 residues in the CDR3. CDR3 in amino acids: CASGLGGAGGYTF. The CDR3, as DNA: TGTGCCAGCGGATTAGGGGGAGCCGGGGGCTACACCTTC.

The J gene is TRBJ2-4, the V gene TRBV3-1; TRBD1 or TRBD2 may be the D gene (5 bases each). The germline V gene encodes CDR1 LGHDT and CDR2 YNNKEL (reference sequence). Trimming took 0 bases from V and 1 from J, leaving 16 bases between them. The CDR3 sequence is 18 residues long. The CDR3 nucleotides are TGTGCCAGCAGCCAAGATTTCGGCGCCTGGGGGGCCAAAAACATTCAGTACTTC. This translates into CASSQDFGAWGAKNIQYF.

V usage is TRBV10-1 and J usage is TRBJ2-6, with D uncertain. Trimming shortened V by 6 bases and J by 3 bases, and 15 bases separated the two germline ends. The germline gives CDR1 WNHNN, CDR2 SYGVQD (reference sequence). This CDR3 is 16 amino acids long. Here the CDR3 DNA reads TGCGCCAGCAGAGAAAGACTGGTCGGTGGGGCCAACGTCCTGACTTTC. This gives the protein CASRERLVGGANVLTF.

The genes are TRBV12-3 or TRBV12-4 and TRBJ1-2; no firm D call. The CDR3 has 13 residues. Trimming shortened V by 6 bases and J by 4 bases, and 12 bases separated the two germline ends. The DNA for the CDR3 is TGTGCCAGCAGACCGGACGGAATCTATGGCTACACCTTC. This codes for CASRPDGIYGYTF.

This clonotype occurred a few times. The rearrangement links TRBV2 to TRBJ2-7; TRBD2 might be the D (6 bases). Germline V gene sequence: CDR1 SNHLY, CDR2 FYNNEI. The CDR3 extends over 15 amino acids. Trimming pared 1 base from V and 2 bases from J, leaving 12 bases between. Written as DNA, the CDR3 is TGTGCCAGCAGTGAAGTCGGGCGGGGCGCCTACGAGCAGTACTTC. Translation gives CASSEVGRGAYEQYF.

This sequence joins TRBV6-2 or TRBV6-3 and TRBJ2-7; 8 bases match TRBD1. The CDR3 runs to 14 residues. The germline gives CDR1 MNHEY, CDR2 SVGEGT. J gave up 3 bases and V 6 bases, and 7 bases lay outside the gene matches. CDR3 protein: CASSNHDRGYEQYF. The CDR3 DNA sequence: TGTGCCAGCAGCAATCACGACAGGGGCTACGAGCAGTACTTC.

CDR3 nucleotides: TGTGCCAGTACGGGTGAACCATCCTACGAGCAGTACTTC. This gives the protein CASTGEPSYEQYF. This chain links TRBV28 with TRBJ2-7; D is ambiguous. Per the germline V gene, CDR1 is MDHEN and CDR2 is SYDVKM. V was pared by 9 bases and J by 1 base, with 13 bases between. The CDR3 is 13 amino acids.

The chain is built from TRBV5-4 and TRBJ1-2; perhaps TRBD1 as D (6 bases). The CDR3 is 15 amino acids. The V end was cut by 2 bases, the J end by 4 bases, with 15 bases between. Germline lookup yields CDR1 SGHNT and CDR2 YYREEE (reference sequence). The CDR3 loop is CASSLSGGPIYGYTF. CDR3 sequence (DNA): TGTGCCAGCAGCTTATCTGGGGGGCCAATCTATGGCTACACCTTC.

This clonotype was seen more than once but under ten times. This chain connects TRBV7-2 to TRBJ2-1, with 9 bases identical to TRBD2. The junction had 10 bases not matched to a gene; V was cut back by 5 bases and J by 5 bases. Germline V CDR1 and CDR2: SGHTA, FQGNSA. The CDR3 loop spans 16 amino acids. CDR3 loop: CASSTGGLAGHNEQFF. The DNA of the CDR3 is TGTGCCAGCAGCACGGGCGGCCTAGCGGGGCACAATGAGCAGTTCTTC.

This rearrangement joins TRBV7-3 to TRBJ2-1; tentative D call: TRBD1 (7 bases). CDR3 length: 20 residues. Germline lookup yields CDR1 SGHTA and CDR2 FQGTGA. V gave up 4 bases and J gave up 4 bases, with 29 bases separating them. The CDR3 region has the DNA TGTGCCAGCAGCTCGACAGGGCCTGCGGGAATAATGGGGGGTTACAATGAGCAGTTCTTC. As protein: CASSSTGPAGIMGGYNEQFF.

The chain couples TRBV12-3 or TRBV12-4 to TRBJ1-2; D uncertain. Trimming removed 6 bases at V and 7 bases at J, with 15 bases between. This CDR3 has 13 residues. This chain's CDR3 is CASSSKVLSGYTF. DNA of the CDR3: TGTGCCAGCAGCTCCAAAGTCCTCAGTGGCTACACCTTC.

This clonotype was counted between two and nine times. This sequence joins TRBV30 and TRBJ1-1; 8 nucleotides line up with TRBD1. The CDR3 consists of 12 residues. With V trimmed by 4 bases and J by 10 bases, 8 bases remained unmatched. Germline V gene data show CDR1 as GTSNPN and CDR2 as SVGIG (reference sequence). The CDR3 sequence: CAWILPGGRAFF. The CDR3, as DNA: TGTGCCTGGATCCTGCCAGGGGGCAGAGCTTTCTTT.

This clonotype was detected ten times or more. This sequence joins TRBV20-1 and TRBJ1-5; 12 bases map to TRBD1. The germline gives CDR1 DFQATT, CDR2 SNEGSKA (reference sequence). J gave up 7 bases and V 3 bases, and 7 bases lay outside the gene matches. The CDR3 covers 15 residues. The CDR3 DNA is TGCAGTGCTAGCGATAGGGACAGGGGGCGCCAGCCCCAGCATTTT. Its protein is CSASDRDRGRQPQHF.

This chain links TRBV29-1 with TRBJ2-5; 10 nucleotides line up with TRBD1. CDR3 size: 11 residues. CDR1 SQVTM and CDR2 ANQGSEA come from the germline V gene. V lost 7 bases, J lost 5 bases, and 1 base stayed unmatched. The DNA of the CDR3 is TGCAGCGCGGACAGGGGGGAGACCCAGTACTTC. Amino acid sequence: CSADRGETQYF.

With regard to this clonotype: The junction does not match germline at one end; this may be a read error. The chain couples TRBV20-1 to TRBJ1-2; D not resolved. The germline V gene has CDR1 DFQATT and CDR2 SNEGSKA (reference sequence). The CDR3 spans 8 residues. CDR3 coding DNA: TGCAGTGCTAGAGATAACGGATTT. It yields the protein CSARDNGF.

The chain carries TRBV20-1 and TRBJ2-5; possible D gene TRBD1, 5 bases. With 0 bases removed from V and 5 bases from J, the gap between germline ends came to 13 bases. This CDR3 region has 14 residues. Per the germline V gene, CDR1 is DFQATT and CDR2 is SNEGSKA (reference sequence). The CDR3: CSARDQGVGETQYF. Here the CDR3 DNA reads TGCAGTGCTAGAGATCAAGGGGTTGGGGAGACCCAGTACTTC.

J is TRBJ1-1 and V is TRBV15, with D unclear. The CDR3 has 12 amino acids. Trimming pared 0 bases from V and 6 bases from J, leaving 5 bases between. CDR1 LNHNV and CDR2 YYDKDF come from the germline V gene (reference sequence). The CDR3 nucleotides read TGTGCCACCAGCAGAGATAGCGCTGAAGCTTTCTTT. Its protein product is CATSRDSAEAFF.

The chain is built from TRBV25-1 and TRBJ1-4; D gene ambiguous. Germline lookup yields CDR1 MGHDK and CDR2 SYGVNS. Trimming pared 8 bases from V and 3 bases from J, leaving 10 bases between. The CDR3 spans 13 residues. As DNA, the CDR3 is TGTGCCAGCCAGACTACGGCTAATGAAAAACTGTTTTTT. The encoded protein is CASQTTANEKLFF.